Shown below are 3 T cell receptor beta chains from a single sample sequenced in a study of Ad26.COV2.S vaccination and SARS-CoV-2 variants. Some clones are missing from TCRdb's copy, which holds only in-frame ones; the method was immunoSEQ multiplex PCR. The sample carries a few hundred thousand clones, almost 90% recorded once. As to treatment: 15 to 20 received Ad26.COV2.S at low or high dose, single or two shots; 5 received placebo; per-sample allocation not given. It was on day 63 after the first vaccine or placebo injection that samples were taken. The source was peripheral blood, collected in a trial of Ad26.COV2.S vaccine versus placebo. These receptors were taken from a person aged 18-65 years who received the Ad26.COV2.S COVID-19 vaccine or a placebo.

The V call is TRBV11-2, the J call TRBJ1-5, with D maybe TRBD1 (5 bases). Germline values: CDR1 SGHAT, CDR2 FQNNGV. With 4 bases removed from V and 11 bases from J, the gap between germline ends came to 18 bases. The CDR3 has 14 amino acids. This chain's CDR3 is CASSSGDSRGAQHF. CDR3 in DNA: TGTGCCAGCAGCTCGGGGGACTCGAGGGGAGCCCAGCATTTT.

The chain carries TRBV6-6 and TRBJ2-7, with D perhaps TRBD1 or TRBD2 (6 bases each). This CDR3 region has 13 residues. Germline lookup yields CDR1 MNHNY and CDR2 SVGAGI (reference sequence). V was shortened by 6 bases and J by 5 bases, with 14 bases between the two germline ends. CDR3 sequence reads: CASRTGGRDEQYV. CDR3 DNA: TGTGCCAGCAGAACTGGGGGGCGCGACGAGCAGTACGTC.

The chain couples TRBV5-8 to TRBJ1-2; 7 bases align to TRBD1. The CDR3 loop spans 15 amino acids. The germline V gene has CDR1 SGHTS and CDR2 YDEGEE. With V trimmed by 5 bases and J by 2 bases, 9 bases remained unmatched. CDR3 in amino acids: CASSTGQVGNYGYTF. The CDR3 region has the DNA TGTGCCAGCAGTACTGGACAGGTTGGAAACTATGGCTACACCTTC.